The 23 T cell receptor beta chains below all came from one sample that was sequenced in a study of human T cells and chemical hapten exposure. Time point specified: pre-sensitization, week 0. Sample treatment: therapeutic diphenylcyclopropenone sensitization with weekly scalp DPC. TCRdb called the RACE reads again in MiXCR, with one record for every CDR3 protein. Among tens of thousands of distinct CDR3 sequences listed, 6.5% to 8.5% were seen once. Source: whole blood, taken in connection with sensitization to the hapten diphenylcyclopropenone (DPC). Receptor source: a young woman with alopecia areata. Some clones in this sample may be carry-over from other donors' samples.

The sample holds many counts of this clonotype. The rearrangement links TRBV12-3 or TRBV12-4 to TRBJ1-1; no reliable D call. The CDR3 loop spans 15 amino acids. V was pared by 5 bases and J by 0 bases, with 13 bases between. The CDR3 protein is CASSSGWAMNTEAFF. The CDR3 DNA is TGTGCCAGCAGTAGTGGTTGGGCCATGAACACTGAAGCTTTCTTT.

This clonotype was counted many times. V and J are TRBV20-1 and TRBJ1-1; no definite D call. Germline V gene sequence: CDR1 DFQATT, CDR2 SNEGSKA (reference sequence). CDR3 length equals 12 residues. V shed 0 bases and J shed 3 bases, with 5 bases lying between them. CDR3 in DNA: TGCAGTGCTAGAGATAGACACACTGAAGCTTTCTTT. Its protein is CSARDRHTEAFF.

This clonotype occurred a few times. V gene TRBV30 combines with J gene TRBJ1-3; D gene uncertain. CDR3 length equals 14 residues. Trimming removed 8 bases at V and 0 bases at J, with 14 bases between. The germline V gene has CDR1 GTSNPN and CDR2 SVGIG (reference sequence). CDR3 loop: CAHTPAASGNTIYF. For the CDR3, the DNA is TGTGCCCACACCCCGGCTGCCTCTGGAAACACCATATATTTT.

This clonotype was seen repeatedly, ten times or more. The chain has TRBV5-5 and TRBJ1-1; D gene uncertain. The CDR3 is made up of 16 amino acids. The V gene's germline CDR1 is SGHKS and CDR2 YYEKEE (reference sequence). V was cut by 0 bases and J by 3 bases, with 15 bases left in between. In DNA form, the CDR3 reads TGTGCCAGCAGCTTGGTTCATTACGGGGAGGACACTGAAGCTTTCTTT. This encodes CASSLVHYGEDTEAFF. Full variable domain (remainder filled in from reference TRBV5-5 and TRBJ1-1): DAGVTQSPTHLIKTRGQQVTLRCSPISGHKSVSWYQQVLGQGPQFIFQYYEKEERGRGNFPDRFSARQFPNYSSELNVNALLLGDSALYLCASSLVHYGEDTEAFFGQGTRLTVV.

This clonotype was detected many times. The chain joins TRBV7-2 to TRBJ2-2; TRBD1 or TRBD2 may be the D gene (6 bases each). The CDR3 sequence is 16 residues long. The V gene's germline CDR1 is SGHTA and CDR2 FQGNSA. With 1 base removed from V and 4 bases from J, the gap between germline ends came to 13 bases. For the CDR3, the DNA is TGTGCCAGCAGCTTAGTACAGGGAGGTGGCACCGGGGAGCTGTTTTTT. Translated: CASSLVQGGGTGELFF.

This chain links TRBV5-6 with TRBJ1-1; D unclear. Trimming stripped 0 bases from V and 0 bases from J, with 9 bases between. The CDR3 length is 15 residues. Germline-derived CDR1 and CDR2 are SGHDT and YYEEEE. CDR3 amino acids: CASSLGGGLNTEAFF. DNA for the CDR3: TGTGCCAGCAGCTTGGGGGGAGGCCTGAACACTGAAGCTTTCTTT.

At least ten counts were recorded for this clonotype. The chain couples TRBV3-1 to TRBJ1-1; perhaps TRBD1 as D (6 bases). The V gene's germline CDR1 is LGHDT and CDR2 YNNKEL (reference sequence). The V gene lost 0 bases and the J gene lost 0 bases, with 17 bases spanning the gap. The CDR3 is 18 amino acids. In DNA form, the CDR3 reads TGTGCCAGCAGCCAAGATCGACGCGCACAGGGAATGAACACTGAAGCTTTCTTT. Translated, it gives CASSQDRRAQGMNTEAFF.

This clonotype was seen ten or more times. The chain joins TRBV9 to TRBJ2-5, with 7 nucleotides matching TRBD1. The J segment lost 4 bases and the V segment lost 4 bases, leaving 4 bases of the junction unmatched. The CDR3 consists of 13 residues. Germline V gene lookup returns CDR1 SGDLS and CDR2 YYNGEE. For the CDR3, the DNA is TGTGCCAGCAGCAGAGGGGACAGAGAGACCCAGTACTTC. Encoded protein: CASSRGDRETQYF.

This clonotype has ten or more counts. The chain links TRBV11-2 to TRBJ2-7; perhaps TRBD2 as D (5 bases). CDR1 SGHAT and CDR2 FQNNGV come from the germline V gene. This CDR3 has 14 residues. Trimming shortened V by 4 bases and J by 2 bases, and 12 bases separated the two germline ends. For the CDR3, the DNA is TGTGCCAGCAGCTCTGGCATGGGAGCCTACGAGCAGTACTTC. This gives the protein CASSSGMGAYEQYF.

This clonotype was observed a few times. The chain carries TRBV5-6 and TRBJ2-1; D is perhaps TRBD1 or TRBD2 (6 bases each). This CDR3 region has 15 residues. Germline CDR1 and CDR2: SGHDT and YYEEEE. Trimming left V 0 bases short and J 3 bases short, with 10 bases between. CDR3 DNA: TGTGCCAGCAGCTTGGATGGGGGGCTCTACAATGAGCAGTTCTTC. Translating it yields CASSLDGGLYNEQFF.

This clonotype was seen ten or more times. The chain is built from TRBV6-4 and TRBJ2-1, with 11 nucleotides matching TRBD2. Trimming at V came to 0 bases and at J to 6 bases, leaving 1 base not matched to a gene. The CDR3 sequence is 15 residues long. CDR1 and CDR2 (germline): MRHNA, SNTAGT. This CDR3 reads CASSDSSGGANEQFF. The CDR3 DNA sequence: TGTGCCAGCAGTGACTCTAGCGGGGGGGCCAATGAGCAGTTCTTC.

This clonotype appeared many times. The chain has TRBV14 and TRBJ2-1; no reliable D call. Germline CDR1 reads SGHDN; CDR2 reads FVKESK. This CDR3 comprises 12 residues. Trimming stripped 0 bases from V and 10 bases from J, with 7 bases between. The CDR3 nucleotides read TGTGCCAGCAGCCAAGATACGGCAGAGCAGTTCTTC. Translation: CASSQDTAEQFF.

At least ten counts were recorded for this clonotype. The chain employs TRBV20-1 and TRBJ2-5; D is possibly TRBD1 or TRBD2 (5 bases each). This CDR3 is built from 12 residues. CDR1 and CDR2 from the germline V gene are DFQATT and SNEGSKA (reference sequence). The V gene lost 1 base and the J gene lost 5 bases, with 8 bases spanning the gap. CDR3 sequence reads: CSARVGRETQYF. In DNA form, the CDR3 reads TGCAGTGCTAGAGTGGGACGGGAGACCCAGTACTTC.

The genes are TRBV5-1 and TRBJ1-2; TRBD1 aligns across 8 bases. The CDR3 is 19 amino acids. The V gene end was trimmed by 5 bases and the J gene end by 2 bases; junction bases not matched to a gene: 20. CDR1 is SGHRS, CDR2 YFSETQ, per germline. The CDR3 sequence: CASRSDNGTGAHFNYGYTF. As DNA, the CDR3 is TGCGCCAGCAGATCGGACAACGGGACAGGAGCTCATTTCAACTATGGCTACACCTTC.

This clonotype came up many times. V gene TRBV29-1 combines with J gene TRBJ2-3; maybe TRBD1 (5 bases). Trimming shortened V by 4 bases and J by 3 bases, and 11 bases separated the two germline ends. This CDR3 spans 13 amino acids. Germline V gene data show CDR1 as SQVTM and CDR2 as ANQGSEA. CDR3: CSVVRGRTDTQYF. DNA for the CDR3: TGCAGCGTTGTTAGGGGTCGGACAGATACGCAGTATTTT.

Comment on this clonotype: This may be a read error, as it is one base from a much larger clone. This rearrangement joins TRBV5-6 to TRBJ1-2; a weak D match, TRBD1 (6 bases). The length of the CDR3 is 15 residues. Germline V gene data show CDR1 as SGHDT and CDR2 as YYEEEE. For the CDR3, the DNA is TGTGCCAGCAGCTCCTCTAGGGGGGCTGACTATGGCGACACCTTC. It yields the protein CASSSSRGADYGDTF.

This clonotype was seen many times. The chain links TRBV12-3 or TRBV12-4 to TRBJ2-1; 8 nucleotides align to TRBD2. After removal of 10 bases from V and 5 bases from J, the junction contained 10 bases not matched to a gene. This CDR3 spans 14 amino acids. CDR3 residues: CATSGGGPHNEQFF. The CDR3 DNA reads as TGTGCCACTTCGGGGGGGGGGCCCCACAATGAGCAGTTCTTC.

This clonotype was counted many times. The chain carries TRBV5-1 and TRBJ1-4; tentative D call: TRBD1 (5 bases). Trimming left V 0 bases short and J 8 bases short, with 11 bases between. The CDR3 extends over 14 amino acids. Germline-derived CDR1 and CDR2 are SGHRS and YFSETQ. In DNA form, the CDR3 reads TGCGCCAGCAGCTTGGGACAGCGGGCAGAAAAACTGTTTTTT. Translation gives CASSLGQRAEKLFF.

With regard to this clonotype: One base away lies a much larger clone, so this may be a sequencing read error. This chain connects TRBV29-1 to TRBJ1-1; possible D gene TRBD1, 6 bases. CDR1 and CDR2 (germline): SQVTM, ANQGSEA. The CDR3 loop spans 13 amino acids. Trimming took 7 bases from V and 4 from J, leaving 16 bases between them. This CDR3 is CSAAARGGTEAFF. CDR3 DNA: TGCAGCGCTGCGGCCAGGGGTGGCACTGAAGCTTTCTTT. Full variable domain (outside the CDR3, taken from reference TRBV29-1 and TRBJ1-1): SAVISQKPSRDICQRGTSLTIQCQVDSQVTMMFWYRQQPGQSLTLIATANQGSEATYESGFVIDKFPISRPNLTFSTLTVSNMSPEDSSIYLCSAAARGGTEAFFGQGTRLTVV.

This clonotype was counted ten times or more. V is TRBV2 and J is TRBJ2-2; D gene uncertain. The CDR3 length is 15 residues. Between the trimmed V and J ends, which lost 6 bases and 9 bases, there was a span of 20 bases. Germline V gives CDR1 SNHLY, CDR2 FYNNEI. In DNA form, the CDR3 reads TGTGCCAGCAGGGGTAGTACGGACCCCCGCCGGGAGCTGTTTTTT. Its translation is CASRGSTDPRRELFF.

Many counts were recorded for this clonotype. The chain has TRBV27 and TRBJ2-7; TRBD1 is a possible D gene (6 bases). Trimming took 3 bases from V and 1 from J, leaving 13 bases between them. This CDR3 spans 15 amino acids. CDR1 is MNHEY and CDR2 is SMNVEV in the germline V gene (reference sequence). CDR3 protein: CASSLLGTRSYEQYF. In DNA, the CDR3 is TGTGCCAGCAGTTTGTTGGGGACAAGGTCCTACGAGCAGTACTTC.

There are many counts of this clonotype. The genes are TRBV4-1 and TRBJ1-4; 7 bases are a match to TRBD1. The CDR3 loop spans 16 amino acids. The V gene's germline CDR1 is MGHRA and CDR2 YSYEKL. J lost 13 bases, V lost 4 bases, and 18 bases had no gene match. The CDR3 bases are TGCGCCAGCAGCCCAGAGGAGCCGGGACAGTCAGTAACACTGTTTTTT. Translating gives CASSPEEPGQSVTLFF.

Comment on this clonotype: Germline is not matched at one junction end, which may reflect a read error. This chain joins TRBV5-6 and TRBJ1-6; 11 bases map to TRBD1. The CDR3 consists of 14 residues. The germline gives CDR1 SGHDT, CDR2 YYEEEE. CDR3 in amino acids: CASSRDRGNSSLHF. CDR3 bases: TGTGCCAGCAGCCGGGACAGGGGGAATTCATCCCTCCACTTT. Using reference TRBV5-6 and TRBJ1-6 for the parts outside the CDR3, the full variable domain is DAGVTQSPTHLIKTRGQQVTLRCSPKSGHDTVSWYQQALGQGPQFIFQYYEEEERQRGNFPDRFSGHQFPNYSSELNVNALLLGDSALYLCASSRDRGNSSLHFGNGTRLTVT.